This entry describes one T cell receptor beta chain. From germline, CDR1 is MDHEN and CDR2 SYDVKM. V lost 3 bases to trimming and J lost 6 bases; unmatched junction nucleotides: 5. The CDR3 loop spans 14 amino acids. This specimen belongs to a study of TIL therapy for anti-PD-1-resistant metastatic lung cancer. Study at large: A handful of tumors were EGFR-mutant and two were ALK-rearranged. Median tumor mutation burden was 1.5 mutations per megabase.

This was the immunoSEQ v3 assay. This table comes from immunoSEQ multiplex PCR, and its TCRdb copy is limited to in-frame clones, with some not included. The data hold about 50,000 clones, with about three quarters observed a single time. Documented time point: pre-treatment sample, taken before nivolumab and TIL therapy. Pleural nodules or supraclavicular lymph nodes made up most of the excised metastases sampled. Patients then received nivolumab; progressors got lymphodepletion, TIL and IL-2. The clonotype originates from a person between 25 and 80 years old with non-small cell lung cancer. The rearrangement joins TRBV28 to TRBJ2-7, with 10 bases aligning to TRBD2. This material consisted of tumor tissue, taken at baseline. The CDR3 DNA reads TGTGCCAGCAGTTTGTCAGCGGGAGGGCGCGAGCAGTACTTC. Encoded protein: CASSLSAGGREQYF.